These T cell receptor beta chains were read from a single sample in a study of blood T cells in healthy people across ages. MiXCR, applied by TCRdb to the 5' RACE reads, yields one record per CDR3 protein. In the table there are roughly 500,000 distinct CDR3 sequences, 27% of which are singletons. The sequenced sample was blood. Receptors were obtained from a woman between 65 and 79 years old in good health. Both conserved end residues are part of each CDR3. A D gene is named only where the DNA matches it firmly. Clone size is stated in some rows and not others, as once, few, many or a class when expanded.

D gene: TRBD1
clone size: .
J gene: TRBJ2-3
V gene: TRBV2
CDR3 protein: CASRGDRDTQYF
CDR3 DNA: TGTGCCAGCAGAGGGGACAGGGATACGCAGTATTTT

D gene: .
clone size: few
J gene: TRBJ1-2
V gene: TRBV20-1
CDR3 protein: CSARDPGRDYGYTF
CDR3 DNA: TGCAGTGCTAGAGATCCCGGGAGGGACTATGGCTACACCTTC

D gene: .
clone size: few
J gene: TRBJ1-4
V gene: TRBV6-1
CDR3 protein: CASRVREEKLFF
CDR3 DNA: TGTGCCAGCAGGGTTAGGGAGGAAAAACTGTTTTTT

D gene: .
clone size: .
J gene: TRBJ2-2
V gene: TRBV7-8
CDR3 protein: CASSLAPGQGELFF
CDR3 DNA: TGTGCCAGCAGCTTAGCCCCAGGGCAGGGGGAGCTGTTTTTT

D gene: TRBD1
clone size: few
J gene: TRBJ1-2
V gene: TRBV3-1
CDR3 protein: CASSQVGTEYGYTF
CDR3 DNA: TGTGCCAGCAGCCAAGTCGGGACAGAATATGGCTACACCTTC

D gene: .
clone size: few
J gene: TRBJ1-2
V gene: TRBV12-3/TRBV12-4
CDR3 protein: CASSPVPGHLGYTF
CDR3 DNA: TGTGCCAGCAGCCCAGTCCCGGGACATCTTGGCTACACCTTC

D gene: .
clone size: .
J gene: TRBJ2-3
V gene: TRBV12-3/TRBV12-4
CDR3 protein: CASSLGEGADTQYF
CDR3 DNA: TGTGCCAGCAGTTTAGGCGAAGGCGCAGATACGCAGTATTTT

D gene: .
clone size: .
J gene: TRBJ1-4
V gene: TRBV12-3/TRBV12-4
CDR3 protein: CASSFGQGSTNEKLFF
CDR3 DNA: TGTGCCAGCAGTTTCGGGCAGGGCTCAACTAATGAAAAACTGTTTTTT

D gene: .
clone size: few
J gene: TRBJ1-2
V gene: TRBV29-1
CDR3 protein: CSVDGGAFSGYTF
CDR3 DNA: TGCAGCGTTGACGGGGGCGCCTTTAGTGGCTACACCTTC

D gene: .
clone size: .
J gene: TRBJ1-1
V gene: TRBV6-5
CDR3 protein: CASSPGGILNTEAFF
CDR3 DNA: TGTGCCAGCAGTCCCGGTGGGATTTTGAACACTGAAGCTTTCTTT

D gene: .
clone size: many
J gene: TRBJ1-1
V gene: TRBV11-3
CDR3 protein: CASSPGRRVMVEAFF
CDR3 DNA: TGTGCCAGCAGCCCCGGTCGCAGGGTAATGGTTGAAGCTTTCTTT

D gene: TRBD1
clone size: .
J gene: TRBJ2-5
V gene: TRBV6-5
CDR3 protein: CASSPAGGKSETQYF
CDR3 DNA: TGTGCCAGCAGTCCCGCAGGGGGTAAATCGGAGACCCAGTACTTC

D gene: .
clone size: .
J gene: TRBJ1-4
V gene: TRBV19
CDR3 protein: CASRRKSGQGTNEKLFF
CDR3 DNA: TGTGCCAGTCGACGGAAATCCGGGCAAGGAACTAATGAAAAACTGTTTTTT

D gene: .
clone size: few
J gene: TRBJ1-4
V gene: TRBV7-9
CDR3 protein: CASRSRGEKLFF
CDR3 DNA: TGTGCCAGCAGGTCCAGGGGCGAAAAACTGTTTTTT

D gene: .
clone size: few
J gene: TRBJ2-2
V gene: TRBV5-1
CDR3 protein: CASSDEGFTNTGELFF
CDR3 DNA: TGCGCCAGCAGCGACGAGGGTTTCACGAACACCGGGGAGCTGTTTTTT

D gene: .
clone size: .
J gene: TRBJ1-4
V gene: TRBV4-3
CDR3 protein: CASSQDSEKLFF
CDR3 DNA: TGCGCCAGCAGCCAAGATTCTGAAAAACTGTTTTTT

D gene: .
clone size: .
J gene: TRBJ2-7
V gene: TRBV2
CDR3 protein: CASSGSEQYF
CDR3 DNA: TGTGCCAGCAGTGGGAGCGAGCAGTACTTC

D gene: .
clone size: few
J gene: TRBJ2-5
V gene: TRBV7-7
CDR3 protein: CASSGPLGETQYF
CDR3 DNA: TGTGCTAGCAGCGGACCCCTGGGGGAGACCCAGTACTTC